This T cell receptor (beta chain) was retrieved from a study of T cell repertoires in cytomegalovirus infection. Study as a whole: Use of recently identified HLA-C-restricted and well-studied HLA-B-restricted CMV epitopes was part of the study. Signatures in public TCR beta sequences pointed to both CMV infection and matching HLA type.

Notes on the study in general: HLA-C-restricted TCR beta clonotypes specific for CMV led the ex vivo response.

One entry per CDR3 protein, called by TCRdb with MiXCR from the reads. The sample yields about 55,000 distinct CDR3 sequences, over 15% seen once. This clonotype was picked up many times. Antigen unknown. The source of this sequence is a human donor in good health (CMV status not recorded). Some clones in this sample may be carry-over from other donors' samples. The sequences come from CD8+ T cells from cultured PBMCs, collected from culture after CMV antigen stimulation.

CDR3 residues: CATSVLDEQFF. The CDR3 DNA sequence: TGTGCCACCAGCGTCCTAGATGAGCAGTTCTTC. The chain employs TRBV24-1 and TRBJ2-1; D is unresolved. Germline assignment: CDR1 KGHDR and CDR2 SFDVKD. There are 11 residues in the CDR3. Trimming stripped 7 bases from V and 8 bases from J, with 8 bases between.